This T cell receptor (beta chain) was retrieved from a study of T cell changes during pregnancy in multiple sclerosis. Sequencing was performed with immunoSEQ multiplex PCR; in TCRdb, only in-frame clones are kept and a portion is missing. The repertoire has about 49,000 clones, roughly 92% of them found once; the top ten carry less than 6%. The CDR3 is 14 amino acids. The germline gives CDR1 SGHRS, CDR2 YFSETQ. The ends were cut back, 4 bases at V and 4 bases at J, with 12 bases in the middle. This TCR derives from a female donor with multiple sclerosis, enrolled in a pregnancy study. The chain couples TRBV5-1 to TRBJ2-1; D might be TRBD1 (6 bases). The sequencing used CD8+ T cells from peripheral blood mononuclear cells, collected before pregnancy. The CDR3: CASSPWTDYNEQFF. The CDR3 DNA follows: TGCGCCAGCAGCCCCTGGACAGATTACAATGAGCAGTTCTTC.